A single sample is the source of the 5 T cell receptor beta chains below, sequenced in a study of blood T cell repertoires in COVID-19. The assay was immunoSEQ multiplex PCR, and TCRdb's table has in-frame clones only and misses some. The sample yields 210,000 or so clones, almost 85% seen once. The sequenced material came from peripheral blood. The receptors derive from a woman between 45 and 65 years old with active or convalescent COVID-19.

The V and J genes are TRBV28 and TRBJ2-7; 8 positions agree with TRBD1. Germline values: CDR1 MDHEN, CDR2 SYDVKM. V shed 6 bases and J 2 bases; nucleotides not matched to a gene: 9. The CDR3 covers 15 residues. The DNA for the CDR3 is TGTGCCAGCAGCTTCCGGGACAGGAGGACCTACGAGCAGTACTTC. This translates into CASSFRDRRTYEQYF.

The rearrangement links TRBV11-2 to TRBJ2-4; TRBD2 might be the D (5 bases). Germline V gives CDR1 SGHAT, CDR2 FQNNGV. This CDR3 is 14 amino acids long. The V end was cut by 5 bases, the J end by 8 bases, with 16 bases between. CDR3 nucleotide sequence: TGTGCCAGCAGCCCCTCCGCGGGTTGGGACATTCAGTACTTC. It codes for CASSPSAGWDIQYF. Full variable domain (outside the CDR3, taken from reference TRBV11-2 and TRBJ2-4): EAGVAQSPRYKIIEKRQSVAFWCNPISGHATLYWYQQILGQGPKLLIQFQNNGVVDDSQLPKDRFSAERLKGVDSTLKIQPAKLEDSAVYLCASSPSAGWDIQYFGAGTRLSVL.

This chain connects TRBV11-2 to TRBJ1-3; 7 nucleotides agree with TRBD1. After removal of 6 bases from V and 2 bases from J, the junction contained 4 bases not matched to a gene. The CDR3 runs to 14 residues. CDR1 SGHAT and CDR2 FQNNGV come from the germline V gene. CDR3 sequence reads: CASSPTGAGNTIYF. The CDR3 coding sequence is TGTGCCAGCAGTCCTACAGGGGCTGGAAACACCATATATTTT.

V and J are TRBV28 and TRBJ2-2; tentatively, D is TRBD1 (5 bases). The CDR3 consists of 15 residues. V was trimmed by 7 bases and J by 7 bases, leaving 19 bases between them. CDR1 and CDR2 (germline): MDHEN, SYDVKM. The CDR3 DNA is TGTGCCAGCACACTGCTCCAGGGTGTCGGCGGGGAGCTGTTTTTT. As protein: CASTLLQGVGGELFF. Using reference TRBV28 and TRBJ2-2 for the parts outside the CDR3, the full variable domain is DVKVTQSSRYLVKRTGEKVFLECVQDMDHENMFWYRQDPGLGLRLIYFSYDVKMKEKGDIPEGYSVSREKKERFSLILESASTNQTSMYLCASTLLQGVGGELFFGEGSRLTVL.

This chain connects TRBV7-9 to TRBJ2-7; perhaps TRBD1 as D (5 bases). The CDR3 runs 12 residues. The V end was cut by 5 bases, the J end by 3 bases, with 8 bases between. Germline-derived CDR1 and CDR2 are SEHNR and FQNEAQ (reference sequence). The CDR3 here is CASSTQGYEQYF. The CDR3 coding sequence is TGTGCCAGCAGCACCCAGGGCTACGAGCAGTACTTC.